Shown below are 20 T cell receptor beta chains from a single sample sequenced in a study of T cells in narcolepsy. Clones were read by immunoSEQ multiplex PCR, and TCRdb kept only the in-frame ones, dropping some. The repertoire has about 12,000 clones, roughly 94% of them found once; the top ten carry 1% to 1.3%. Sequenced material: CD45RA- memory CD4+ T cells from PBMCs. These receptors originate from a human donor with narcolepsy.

The CDR3 DNA sequence: TGTGCCAGTAGTACCCAACAGGGGGGGGGTCAGCCCCAGCATTTT. Its translation: CASSTQQGGGQPQHF. The V and J genes are TRBV19 and TRBJ1-5; TRBD1 agrees at 8 bases. The CDR3 contains 15 residues. Per the germline V gene, CDR1 is LNHDA and CDR2 is SQIVND (reference sequence). Germline trimming cut 4 bases from V and 6 bases from J; bases unmatched to any gene: 8.

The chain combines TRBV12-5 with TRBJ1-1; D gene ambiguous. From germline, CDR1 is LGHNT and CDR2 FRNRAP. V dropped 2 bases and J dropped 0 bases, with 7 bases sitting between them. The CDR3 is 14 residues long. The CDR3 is CASGLREMNTEAFF. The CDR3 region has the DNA TGTGCTAGTGGTTTGAGGGAGATGAACACTGAAGCTTTCTTT.

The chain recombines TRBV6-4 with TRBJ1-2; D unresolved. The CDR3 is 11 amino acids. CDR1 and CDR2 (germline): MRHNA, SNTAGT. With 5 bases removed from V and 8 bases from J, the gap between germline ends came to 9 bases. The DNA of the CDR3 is TGTGCCAGCAGTAGCGCTTTCGGCTACACCTTC. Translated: CASSSAFGYTF.

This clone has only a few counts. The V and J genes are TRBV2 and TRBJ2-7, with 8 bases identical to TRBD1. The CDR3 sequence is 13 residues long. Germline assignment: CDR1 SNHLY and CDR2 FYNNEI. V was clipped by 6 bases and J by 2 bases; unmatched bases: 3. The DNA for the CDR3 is TGTGCCAGCAGGGGGACAGGCGCCTACGAGCAGTACTTC. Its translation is CASRGTGAYEQYF. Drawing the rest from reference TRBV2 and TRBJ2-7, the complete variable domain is EPEVTQTPSHQVTQMGQEVILRCVPISNHLYFYWYRQILGQKVEFLVSFYNNEISEKSEIFDDQFSVERPDGSNFTLKIRSTKLEDSAMYFCASRGTGAYEQYFGPGTRLTVT.

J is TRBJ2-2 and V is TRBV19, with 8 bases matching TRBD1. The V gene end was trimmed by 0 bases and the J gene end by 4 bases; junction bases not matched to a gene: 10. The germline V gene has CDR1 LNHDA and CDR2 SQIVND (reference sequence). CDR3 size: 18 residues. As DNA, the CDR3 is TGTGCCAGTAGTATAGATCGGGGGAAGACAGGGGTCACCGGGGAGCTGTTTTTT. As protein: CASSIDRGKTGVTGELFF.

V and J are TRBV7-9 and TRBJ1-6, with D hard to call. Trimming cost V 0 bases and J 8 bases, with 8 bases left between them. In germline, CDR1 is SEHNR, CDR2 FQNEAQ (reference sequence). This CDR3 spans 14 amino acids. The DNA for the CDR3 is TGTGCCAGCAGCTTAGCCGGGGATTATTCACCCCTCCACTTT. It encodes CASSLAGDYSPLHF.

In DNA, the CDR3 is TGTGCCTGGAGTAAAGCGGGGGGGCCCCGGGAGCTGTTTTTT. Its protein product is CAWSKAGGPRELFF. The chain joins TRBV30 to TRBJ2-2, with 10 bases that match TRBD2. CDR1 and CDR2 from the germline V gene are GTSNPN and SVGIG (reference sequence). The length of the CDR3 is 14 residues. The V and J ends lost 2 bases and 9 bases, in that order; junction bases with no gene match: 6.

CDR3 coding DNA: TGCGCCAGCAGCCAAGCACTTAGCAGGGCCCAAGAGACCCAGTACTTC. Encoded protein: CASSQALSRAQETQYF. This chain uses TRBV4-1 with TRBJ2-5; perhaps TRBD1 as D (5 bases). Germline V gene sequence: CDR1 MGHRA, CDR2 YSYEKL. Trimming removed 1 base from V and 1 base from J, with 13 bases in between. This CDR3 spans 16 amino acids.

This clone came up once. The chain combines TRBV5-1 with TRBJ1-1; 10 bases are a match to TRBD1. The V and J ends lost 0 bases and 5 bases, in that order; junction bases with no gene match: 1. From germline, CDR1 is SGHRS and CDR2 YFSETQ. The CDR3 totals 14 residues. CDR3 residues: CASSLEGQGTEAFF. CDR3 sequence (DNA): TGCGCCAGCAGCTTGGAGGGACAGGGGACTGAAGCTTTCTTT.

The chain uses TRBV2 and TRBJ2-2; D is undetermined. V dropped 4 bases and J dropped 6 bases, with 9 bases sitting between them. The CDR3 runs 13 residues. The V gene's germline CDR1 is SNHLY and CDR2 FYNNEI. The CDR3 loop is CASSGGPAGELFF. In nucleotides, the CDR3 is TGTGCCAGCAGTGGAGGTCCCGCCGGGGAGCTGTTTTTT.

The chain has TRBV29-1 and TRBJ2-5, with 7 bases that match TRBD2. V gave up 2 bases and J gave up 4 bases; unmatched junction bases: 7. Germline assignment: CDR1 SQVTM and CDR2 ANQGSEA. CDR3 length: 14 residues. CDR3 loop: CSVEPRGGVETQYF. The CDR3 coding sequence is TGCAGCGTTGAACCCCGGGGAGGGGTAGAGACCCAGTACTTC.

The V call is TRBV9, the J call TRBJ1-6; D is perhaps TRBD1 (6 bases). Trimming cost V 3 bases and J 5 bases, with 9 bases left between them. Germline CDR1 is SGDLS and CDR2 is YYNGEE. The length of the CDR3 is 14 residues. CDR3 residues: CASSARTDNSPLHF. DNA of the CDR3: TGTGCCAGCAGCGCCAGGACAGATAATTCACCCCTCCACTTT.

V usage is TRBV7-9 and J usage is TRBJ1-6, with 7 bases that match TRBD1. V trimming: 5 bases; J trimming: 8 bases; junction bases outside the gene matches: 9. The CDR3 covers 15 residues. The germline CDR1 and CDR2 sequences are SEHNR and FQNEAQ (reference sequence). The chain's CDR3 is CASSPTGESDSPLHF. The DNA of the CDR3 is TGTGCCAGCAGCCCTACAGGGGAGAGTGATTCACCCCTCCACTTT.

The CDR3 sequence: CASSQGLAGERDTQYF. For the CDR3, the DNA is TGCGCCAGCAGCCAGGGACTAGCGGGGGAGCGAGATACGCAGTATTTT. The chain couples TRBV5-1 to TRBJ2-3, with 14 bases identical to TRBD2. V shed 4 bases and J 5 bases; nucleotides not matched to a gene: 6. The germline gives CDR1 SGHRS, CDR2 YFSETQ. This CDR3 is built from 16 residues.

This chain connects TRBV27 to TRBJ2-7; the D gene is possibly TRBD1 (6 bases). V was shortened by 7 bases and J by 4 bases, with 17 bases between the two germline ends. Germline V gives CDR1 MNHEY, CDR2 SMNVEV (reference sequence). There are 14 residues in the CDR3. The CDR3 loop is CASTDLTGFYEQYF. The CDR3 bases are TGTGCCAGCACTGATTTAACAGGGTTTTACGAGCAGTACTTC.

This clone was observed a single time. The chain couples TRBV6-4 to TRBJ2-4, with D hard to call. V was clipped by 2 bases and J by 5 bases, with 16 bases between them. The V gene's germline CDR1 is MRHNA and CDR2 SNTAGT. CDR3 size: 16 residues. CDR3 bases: TGTGCCAGCAGTGACGCCGATACTTTTCGGGAAAACATTCAGTACTTC. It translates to CASSDADTFRENIQYF.

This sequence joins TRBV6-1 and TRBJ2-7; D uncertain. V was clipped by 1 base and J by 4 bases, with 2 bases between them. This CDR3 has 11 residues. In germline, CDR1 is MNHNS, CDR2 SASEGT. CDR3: CASSEGYEQYF. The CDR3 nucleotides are TGTGCCAGCAGTGAAGGGTACGAGCAGTACTTC.

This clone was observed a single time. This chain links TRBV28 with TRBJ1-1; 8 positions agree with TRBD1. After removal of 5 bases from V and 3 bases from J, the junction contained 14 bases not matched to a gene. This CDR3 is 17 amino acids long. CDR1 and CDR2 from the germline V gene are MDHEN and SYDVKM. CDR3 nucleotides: TGTGCCAGCAGTACCTCGGGACAGGTGGGGGTTTACACTGAAGCTTTCTTT. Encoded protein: CASSTSGQVGVYTEAFF.

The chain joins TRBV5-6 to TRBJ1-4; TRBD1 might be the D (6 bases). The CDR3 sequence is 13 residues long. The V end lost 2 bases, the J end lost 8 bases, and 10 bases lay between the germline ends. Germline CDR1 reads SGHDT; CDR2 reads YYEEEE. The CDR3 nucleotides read TGTGCCAGCAGCTTATTCCAGGGGGAAAAACTGTTTTTT. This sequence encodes CASSLFQGEKLFF.

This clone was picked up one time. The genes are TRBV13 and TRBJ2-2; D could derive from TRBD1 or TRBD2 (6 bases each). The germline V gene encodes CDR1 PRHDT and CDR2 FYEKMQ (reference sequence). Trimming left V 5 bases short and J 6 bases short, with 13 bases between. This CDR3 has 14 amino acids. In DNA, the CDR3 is TGTGCCAGCAGCATGTTGGGGGGCCCCGGGGAGCTGTTTTTT. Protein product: CASSMLGGPGELFF.